Listed below are T cell receptor beta chains from one sample, sequenced in a study of regulatory T cells in long-lasting Graves disease. MiXCR, run by TCRdb on the multiplex PCR reads, gives a single entry per CDR3 protein. The sample has about 240,000 distinct CDR3 sequences; 20% to 25% are singletons. Source: peripheral blood mononuclear cells (PBMCs), taken at new diagnosis, from a patient treated with antithyroid drugs. All receptors derive from a female donor with Graves disease. Both conserved end residues are part of each CDR3. The D gene is left open where the match is weak. The listing skips clone size in some rows; elsewhere it reads once, few, many or a size class.

abundance	len	d_gene	j_gene	v_gene	CDR3aa	CDR3nt
many	21	.	TRBJ2-4	TRBV6-2/TRBV6-3	CASSYERVGVGGLGAKNIQYF	TGTGCCAGCAGTTACGAGCGGGTAGGCGTAGGCGGGCTCGGGGCCAAAAACATTCAGTACTTC
many	13	.	TRBJ1-5	TRBV24-1	CATRNTGDQPQHF	TGTGCCACCAGGAATACTGGGGATCAGCCCCAGCATTTT
.	13	.	TRBJ2-5	TRBV4-3	CASSQTRGETQYF	TGCGCCAGCAGCCAAACCAGAGGGGAGACCCAGTACTTC
many	8	.	TRBJ1-5	TRBV28	CASPAGHF	TGTGCCAGCCCTGCCGGACATTTT
.	18	TRBD1	TRBJ2-7	TRBV6-9	CASSYKQTGGLPLNEQYF	TGTGCCAGCAGTTATAAGCAGACAGGGGGCCTCCCCCTGAACGAGCAGTACTTC
few	15	.	TRBJ1-1	TRBV25-1	CASSEDRGYNTEAFF	TGTGCCAGCAGTGAAGATAGGGGATATAACACTGAAGCTTTCTTT
medium-sized	14	.	TRBJ1-5	TRBV6-2/TRBV6-3	CASSYSGVNQPQHF	TGTGCCAGCAGTTACTCAGGGGTCAATCAGCCCCAGCATTTT
few	15	.	TRBJ2-2	TRBV5-1	CASSLGQEVSGELFF	TGCGCCAGCAGCTTGGGACAGGAGGTCTCCGGGGAGCTGTTTTTT
many	14	TRBD2	TRBJ2-3	TRBV30	CAWNAGEATDTQYF	TGTGCCTGGAACGCGGGAGAAGCGACAGATACGCAGTATTTT
few	14	TRBD1	TRBJ1-2	TRBV4-3	CASSQNRGNYGYTF	TGCGCCAGCAGCCAAAACAGGGGTAACTATGGCTACACCTTC
many	16	TRBD2	TRBJ2-1	TRBV19	CASSLRTSGGSGEQFF	TGTGCCAGTAGTTTGAGGACTAGCGGGGGTAGTGGTGAGCAGTTCTTC
few	14	.	TRBJ2-2	TRBV10-3	CAISETRHTGELFF	TGTGCCATCAGTGAAACTAGACACACCGGGGAGCTGTTTTTT
.	16	TRBD1	TRBJ2-7	TRBV11-2	CASRSTGTGISYEQYF	TGTGCCAGCAGATCTACCGGGACAGGAATCTCCTACGAGCAGTACTTC
many	14	.	TRBJ1-1	TRBV18	CASSPPYKNTEAFF	TGTGCCAGCTCACCACCTTATAAGAACACTGAAGCTTTCTTT
.	14	.	TRBJ1-1	TRBV7-3	CASSLSPWNTEAFF	TGTGCCAGCAGCTTATCCCCGTGGAACACTGAAGCTTTCTTT
many	14	.	TRBJ2-5	TRBV30	CAWRAQRYQETQYF	TGTGCCTGGCGTGCCCAGAGGTACCAAGAGACCCAGTACTTC
few	16	.	TRBJ2-5	TRBV14	CASSITPGVGGETQYF	TGTGCCAGCAGCATAACACCGGGGGTTGGGGGAGAGACCCAGTACTTC
many	15	TRBD2	TRBJ2-7	TRBV3-1	CASMPGQGGRYEQYF	TGTGCCAGCATGCCGGGCCAGGGAGGGCGCTACGAGCAGTACTTC
many	13	.	TRBJ2-7	TRBV14	CASSQGLGGRQYF	TGTGCCAGCAGCCAAGGCCTGGGAGGAAGACAGTACTTC
many	13	.	TRBJ2-2	TRBV18	CASSPPGPGELFF	TGTGCCAGCTCACCACCGGGGCCCGGGGAGCTGTTTTTT
few	14	.	TRBJ1-6	TRBV25-1	CASSERNILAPLHF	TGTGCCAGCAGTGAGCGCAACATTTTGGCACCCCTCCACTTT
.	17	.	TRBJ2-1	TRBV11-3	CASSARTGRVTNDEQFF	TGTGCCAGCAGCGCTCGGACGGGGCGGGTCACTAACGATGAGCAGTTCTTC
.	15	.	TRBJ2-3	TRBV5-8	CASSLNRDSTDTQYF	TGTGCCAGCAGCCTGAACCGGGACTCCACAGATACGCAGTATTTT
many	14	.	TRBJ2-5	TRBV2	CASSEGLSQETQYF	TGTGCCAGCAGTGAAGGTCTCAGTCAAGAGACCCAGTACTTC
many	14	.	TRBJ2-1	TRBV4-1	CASSQDGFHDEQFF	TGCGCCAGCAGCCAAGATGGTTTCCACGATGAGCAGTTCTTC
.	13	.	TRBJ2-3	TRBV20-1	CSGRGGAFAPQYF	TGCAGTGGAAGGGGGGGGGCCTTCGCTCCGCAGTATTTT
many	12	.	TRBJ2-7	TRBV11-2	CASSLGAVEQYF	TGTGCCAGCAGCTTAGGTGCGGTGGAGCAGTACTTC
few	18	.	TRBJ2-6	TRBV6-2/TRBV6-3	CASTYQTRASSGANVLTF	TGTGCCAGCACCTATCAGACAAGGGCCTCCTCTGGGGCCAACGTCCTGACTTTC
many	14	TRBD1	TRBJ1-4	TRBV2	CASSDGTGDEKLFF	TGTGCCAGCAGTGACGGGACAGGCGATGAAAAACTGTTTTTT
many	14	TRBD1	TRBJ2-7	TRBV2	CASSTGQGNDEQYF	TGTGCCAGCAGCACGGGACAGGGAAACGACGAGCAGTACTTC
few	13	TRBD1	TRBJ2-1	TRBV10-3	CALGVGQNNEQFF	TGTGCCCTAGGGGTGGGACAGAACAATGAGCAGTTCTTC
once	18	TRBD1	TRBJ1-5	TRBV6-2/TRBV6-3	CASSYGAGGRNSNQPQHF	TGTGCCAGCAGTTACGGGGCAGGGGGCAGAAATAGCAATCAGCCCCAGCATTTT
many	14	.	TRBJ2-3	TRBV10-1	CASSEKGSTDTQYF	TGCGCCAGCAGTGAGAAGGGCAGCACAGATACGCAGTATTTT
.	16	TRBD2	TRBJ2-7	TRBV12-3/TRBV12-4	CASTLIGRSHSYEQYF	TGTGCCAGCACTCTAATCGGGAGGAGTCATTCCTACGAGCAGTACTTC
many	15	TRBD2	TRBJ2-7	TRBV12-3/TRBV12-4	CASSLGGLASYEQYF	TGTGCCAGCAGTTTAGGGGGACTAGCTAGCTACGAGCAGTACTTC
.	16	.	TRBJ2-3	TRBV3-2	CASSQKGGGSTDTQYF	TGTGCCAGCAGCCAGAAGGGGGGCGGGAGCACAGATACGCAGTATTTT
many	16	TRBD2	TRBJ2-1	TRBV20-1	CSARVAGGPQYNEQFF	TGCAGTGCTAGAGTAGCGGGAGGGCCTCAGTACAATGAGCAGTTCTTC
.	13	.	TRBJ2-1	TRBV6-1	CASSVGGVGEQFF	TGTGCCAGCAGTGTTGGAGGGGTTGGTGAGCAGTTCTTC
.	15	.	TRBJ2-3	TRBV5-1	CASSLAVDPSDTQYF	TGCGCCAGCAGCTTGGCCGTAGACCCGTCGGATACGCAGTATTTT
many	19	.	TRBJ2-1	TRBV11-3	CASSNIQAWDPQIYNEQFF	TGTGCCAGCAGCAATATTCAGGCCTGGGACCCCCAGATATACAATGAGCAGTTCTTC
many	15	.	TRBJ2-6	TRBV19	CASSIVVTGANVLTF	TGTGCCAGTAGTATAGTCGTAACCGGGGCCAACGTCCTGACTTTC
.	15	.	TRBJ2-3	TRBV10-2	CASSGGRGSTDTQYF	TGCGCCAGCAGTGGGGGGAGGGGGAGCACAGATACGCAGTATTTT
many	12	TRBD2	TRBJ2-5	TRBV12-3/TRBV12-4	CASSSTSKAQYF	TGTGCCAGCAGTTCGACTAGCAAGGCCCAGTACTTC
many	13	.	TRBJ1-4	TRBV29-1	CSVGGREGEKLFF	TGCAGCGTTGGCGGCAGGGAGGGTGAAAAACTGTTTTTT
many	13	TRBD2	TRBJ2-7	TRBV20-1	CSARLTSGYEQYF	TGCAGTGCTAGATTGACTAGCGGGTACGAGCAGTACTTC
many	16	.	TRBJ2-5	TRBV4-2	CASSPSGTGYQETQYF	TGTGCCAGCAGCCCCAGTGGGACGGGTTATCAAGAGACCCAGTACTTC
many	18	.	TRBJ2-1	TRBV15	CATSRGSWLLTSYNEQFF	TGTGCCACCAGCAGAGGATCATGGCTTTTAACTTCCTACAATGAGCAGTTCTTC
many	16	TRBD1	TRBJ1-1	TRBV5-5	CASSVGQGAMNTEAFF	TGTGCCAGCAGCGTGGGACAGGGGGCCATGAACACTGAAGCTTTCTTT
many	14	.	TRBJ2-7	TRBV12-3/TRBV12-4	CASSFLPFSYEQYF	TGTGCCAGCAGTTTTTTACCTTTCTCCTACGAGCAGTACTTC
few	14	TRBD1	TRBJ2-2	TRBV11-3	CASSSTGGVGELFF	TGTGCCAGCAGCTCGACAGGGGGGGTCGGGGAGCTGTTTTTT
many	14	TRBD2	TRBJ2-2	TRBV29-1	CSVEQRGDTGELFF	TGCAGCGTTGAGCAGCGGGGGGACACCGGGGAGCTGTTTTTT
many	13	.	TRBJ1-1	TRBV12-3/TRBV12-4	CASSLIRNTEAFF	TGTGCCAGCAGTTTGATTCGGAACACTGAAGCTTTCTTT
many	15	.	TRBJ2-1	TRBV7-6	CASSLGQGIYNEQFF	TGTGCCAGCAGCTTAGGGCAGGGGATTTACAATGAGCAGTTCTTC
.	14	.	TRBJ2-2	TRBV9	CASSVAGKAGELFF	TGTGCCAGCAGCGTAGCGGGAAAGGCCGGGGAGCTGTTTTTT
many	13	TRBD1	TRBJ2-5	TRBV5-1	CASSRQGEETQYF	TGCGCCAGCAGTCGACAGGGAGAAGAGACCCAGTACTTC
many	12	.	TRBJ2-2	TRBV10-3	CAISVLSGELFF	TGTGCCATCAGTGTGCTGTCCGGGGAGCTGTTTTTT
.	15	.	TRBJ1-5	TRBV19	CASSIAGGGRGPQHF	TGTGCCAGTAGTATAGCCGGGGGTGGGCGAGGGCCCCAGCATTTT